These T cell receptor beta chains were read from a single sample in a study of T cell responses to AZD1222 COVID-19 vaccine. Clones were read by immunoSEQ multiplex PCR, and TCRdb kept only the in-frame ones, dropping some. The sample consists of more than 140,000 clones, around 88% of them appearing once. The source material was peripheral blood, sampled on day 0 of AZD1222 vaccination. These receptors were collected from an adult in good health. Both conserved end residues are part of each CDR3. A D gene is named only where the DNA matches it firmly. Expanded clones get a size class; other rows say once, few or many, or leave the size out.

size,V,J,D,DNA,CDR3
once,TRBV29-1,TRBJ2-5,TRBD2,TGCAGCAGCCCTATTAGCGGGAGGGAGACCCAGTACTTC,CSSPISGRETQYF
NA,TRBV27,TRBJ1-1,NA,TGTGCCAGCACCCAGACCCTGGGGATGAACACTGAAGCTTTCTTT,CASTQTLGMNTEAFF
NA,TRBV4-2,TRBJ1-1,NA,TGTGCCAGCAGCCAAGATCGTCCCGGGGTTGAAGCTTTCTTT,CASSQDRPGVEAFF
NA,TRBV6-1,TRBJ1-2,NA,TGTGCCAGCAGAGAAGGGTTTAACTATGGCTACACCTTC,CASREGFNYGYTF
NA,TRBV5-1,TRBJ1-2,NA,TGCGCCAGCAGCTTGGGCGGGGGCTACACCTTC,CASSLGGGYTF
NA,TRBV30,TRBJ2-1,TRBD2,TGTGCCTCATCACCACTAGCGGGAGGGCCTGGCGAGCAGTTCTTC,CASSPLAGGPGEQFF
NA,TRBV7-3,TRBJ2-7,NA,TGTGCCAGCAGCTTGAAAGCGCAGTACTTC,CASSLKAQYF
NA,TRBV19,TRBJ1-1,NA,TGTGCCAGTAGACCGGGTGGGAACACTGAAGCTTTCTTT,CASRPGGNTEAFF
NA,TRBV19,TRBJ1-5,TRBD1,TGTGCCAGTAGTATACCGGGACAGGGTGTCAATCAGCCCCAGCATTTT,CASSIPGQGVNQPQHF
few,TRBV5-6,TRBJ1-5,TRBD1,TGTGCCAGCAGCCCTGCAGGGGGCCGGCCCCAGCATTTT,CASSPAGGRPQHF
NA,TRBV27,TRBJ1-6,NA,TGTGCCAGCACCAGGGGAGGGGCCAACTATTCACCCCTCCACTTT,CASTRGGANYSPLHF
NA,TRBV2,TRBJ2-3,TRBD2,TGTGCCAGCGGGCAAAGCGGGAGAGGAGATACGCAGTATTTT,CASGQSGRGDTQYF
NA,TRBV5-5,TRBJ1-5,NA,TGTGCCAGCAGCTACGGACAAGCAGCTAGCAATCAGCCCCAGCATTTT,CASSYGQAASNQPQHF
NA,TRBV11-3,TRBJ1-1,TRBD1,TGTGCCAGCAGCTCCGGACAGGGCAACACTGAAGCTTTCTTT,CASSSGQGNTEAFF